Included here is one T cell receptor beta chain sequence, with context. Its specificity is not known. It was by quantitative 5'-RACE with molecular barcodes that TCR beta libraries were made. MiXCR, applied by TCRdb to the 5' RACE reads, yields one record per CDR3 protein. The data show 250,000 to 350,000 distinct CDR3 sequences, under 8.5% seen once. The data belong to a study of CD8 T cells in ankylosing spondylitis. Study-wide points: What appeared characteristic of ankylosing spondylitis blood was a TCR beta motif of fewer than ten highly homologous variants. Peripheral blood held disease-linked clones only at relatively low frequency, and these were CD8+.

The sample comprised blood, either unsorted or a sorted T cell fraction (not recorded which). This TCR came from a male donor with ankylosing spondylitis.

CDR3 DNA sequence: TGTGCCATCAGTGCCCCAGAGCCTCTTCTCTCCGAGCAGTACTTC. Protein sequence: CAISAPEPLLSEQYF. The chain joins TRBV10-3 to TRBJ2-7, with unresolved D. Trimming stripped 4 bases from V and 6 bases from J, with 19 bases between. The CDR3 totals 15 residues. Germline-derived CDR1 and CDR2 are ENHRY and SYGVKD.